This T cell receptor (beta chain) originates from a study of tumor-infiltrating lymphocytes in primary liver carcinoma. A primer in the constant region served to generate TCR beta cDNA from 450 to 650 ng of total RNA. Investigators got TCR beta libraries out of three nested multiplex PCR rounds, done with slightly modified ARM-PCR. The opening two PCR rounds, around 9 cycles each, paired TRBV1-TRBV30 forward primers with a C-beta reverse primer. TCRdb redid the calling of the multiplex PCR reads with MiXCR, one entry per CDR3 protein. This sample has approximately 190,000 distinct CDR3 sequences; approximately 86% occur once, and the top ten carry approximately 18%. Unsorted bulk tissue of about 20-32 mg yielded co-extracted RNA and DNA. For this clonotype: The conserved phenylalanine or tryptophan is not found at the CDR3 terminus, so this likely reflects a read error. It is unclear where the CDR3 begins or ends on the DNA, so no DNA is shown, and the CDR3 is as TCRdb lists it.

The CDR3 spans 14 residues, counting both ends. Germline V gene data show CDR1 as SGHRS and CDR2 as YFSETQ. The TCR comes from a middle-aged man with primary liver carcinoma and hepatitis B virus infection. The sample was tumor tissue from primary liver carcinoma. This rearrangement joins TRBV5-1 to TRBJ2-7; the table's D gene call, TRBD2, was not cross checked with the DNA. The chain's CDR3 is CASSLGRGLYEQYL.